This T cell receptor (beta chain) was sequenced during a study of CD8+ T cells in alopecia areata. Findings of the study overall: Many expanded lesional clones remained in scalp and blood on tofacitinib. Expanded CD8+ clones among the top 100, as well as scalp clonality, were significantly decreased by tofacitinib.

Treatment noted: oral pan-JAK inhibitor, 5-10 mg twice daily. Lesional scalp punch biopsies and peripheral blood came from alopecia areata patients. Using a FACSAria, the CD4+ and CD8+ T cells were sorted from the PBMCs. Following RNA extraction, reverse transcription yielded cDNA that acted as the sequencing template. Using immunoSEQ multiplex PCR, the repertoire was profiled, and TCRdb retains in-frame clones only, with some absent. Found here are about 210,000 clones, over 40% of them singletons; the top ten hold about 2.6%. This clone came up a few times. Its specificity is not known. Per germline, CDR1 SQVTM and CDR2 ANQGSEA. CDR3 length: 11 residues. Trimming shortened V by 4 bases and J by 5 bases, and 7 bases separated the two germline ends.

This sample comprised CD4+ T cells sorted from blood, obtained at approximately week 36, from a patient treated with tofacitinib. The chain combines TRBV29-1 with TRBJ2-3; D gene unclear. The sequence was collected from a human donor with alopecia areata. The CDR3 protein is CSVGSLDTQYF. CDR3 coding DNA: TGCAGCGTTGGTAGCTTAGATACGCAGTATTTT.